Below, 19 T cell receptor beta chains from the same sample are listed, as sequenced in a study of blood T cell repertoires in COVID-19. Produced via immunoSEQ multiplex PCR; TCRdb's table is partial and in-frame only. The table includes around 240,000 clones, roughly 86% detected once. Material: PBMCs or T cells enriched from blood (not recorded which). These receptors all come from a woman between 45 and 65 years old who had recovered from COVID-19.

The sample holds a few counts of this clone. This chain connects TRBV4-2 to TRBJ2-1; 7 bases match TRBD2. J was trimmed by 8 bases and V by 2 bases; bases with no gene match: 12. The CDR3 runs 16 residues. The germline V gene has CDR1 LGHNA and CDR2 YNFKEQ. The CDR3 DNA sequence: TGTGCCAGCAGCCAATCCGGGAGCGGGGAGGGGCATGAGCAGTTCTTC. This translates into CASSQSGSGEGHEQFF.

The chain is built from TRBV10-3 and TRBJ1-3; no firm D call. This CDR3 spans 14 amino acids. The V gene lost 10 bases and the J gene lost 4 bases, with 17 bases spanning the gap. Germline lookup yields CDR1 ENHRY and CDR2 SYGVKD. CDR3 in amino acids: CATAGLTEGNTIYF. The CDR3 DNA follows: TGTGCCACCGCAGGACTGACGGAAGGAAACACCATATATTTT.

The chain joins TRBV16 to TRBJ2-1, with D maybe TRBD2 (6 bases). The CDR3 sequence is 15 residues long. Germline V gene sequence: CDR1 KGHSY, CDR2 FQNENV. Trimming pared 0 bases from V and 2 bases from J, leaving 8 bases between. CDR3 loop: CASSQSRGTYNEQFF. CDR3 DNA sequence: TGTGCCAGCAGCCAATCGCGGGGAACCTACAATGAGCAGTTCTTC.

V gene TRBV5-4 combines with J gene TRBJ2-3; 12 nucleotides align to TRBD1. Germline V CDR1 and CDR2: SGHNT, YYREEE (reference sequence). V shed 2 bases and J 8 bases; nucleotides not matched to a gene: 9. CDR3 length: 16 amino acids. The CDR3 region is CASSLGTGGSRATQYF. The CDR3 DNA sequence: TGTGCCAGCAGCTTAGGGACAGGGGGCTCCCGGGCTACGCAGTATTTT.

The chain recombines TRBV18 with TRBJ1-2; a possible D gene is TRBD1 (6 bases). This CDR3 spans 15 amino acids. Germline V gene lookup returns CDR1 KGHSH and CDR2 LQKENI. V shed 5 bases and J shed 0 bases, with 13 bases lying between them. CDR3 in DNA: TGTGCCAGCTCAACAGGGAGCACAGCTAACTATGGCTACACCTTC. Its protein product is CASSTGSTANYGYTF. The full variable domain, in which reference TRBV18 and TRBJ1-2 provide the parts outside the CDR3, is NAGVMQNPRHLVRRRGQEARLRCSPMKGHSHVYWYRQLPEEGLKFMVYLQKENIIDESGMPKERFSAEFPKEGPSILRIQQVVRGDSAAYFCASSTGSTANYGYTFGSGTRLTVV.

J is TRBJ1-1 and V is TRBV6-5; maybe TRBD1 (5 bases). The CDR3 covers 12 residues. Germline lookup yields CDR1 MNHEY and CDR2 SVGAGI. V was pared by 8 bases and J by 1 base, with 8 bases between. Here the CDR3 reads CASGGGNTEAFF. Written as DNA, the CDR3 is TGTGCCAGCGGGGGGGGGAACACTGAAGCTTTCTTT.

The chain carries TRBV5-1 and TRBJ1-6; 8 bases agree with TRBD1. Losses at the gene ends were 0 bases for V and 5 bases for J; bases not matched to a gene: 4. The CDR3 sequence is 16 residues long. Germline V gene data show CDR1 as SGHRS and CDR2 as YFSETQ. The CDR3 DNA follows: TGCGCCAGCAGCTTGGGTGGGACAGGAAATAATTCACCCCTCCACTTT. Its protein is CASSLGGTGNNSPLHF.

CDR3 loop: CASSYSAGTGFYGYTF. As DNA, the CDR3 is TGTGCCAGCAGTTACTCCGCGGGGACAGGGTTCTATGGCTACACCTTC. The rearrangement joins TRBV6-5 to TRBJ1-2; the match to TRBD1 covers 9 bases. J lost 4 bases, V lost 0 bases, and 6 bases had no gene match. Germline V CDR1 and CDR2: MNHEY, SVGAGI. The CDR3 sequence is 16 residues long.

The CDR3 reads CAWSVQGALDEKLFF. CDR3 bases: TGTGCCTGGAGTGTACAGGGGGCTTTGGATGAAAAACTGTTTTTT. This sequence joins TRBV30 and TRBJ1-4; 9 bases agree with TRBD1. V shed 0 bases and J 6 bases; nucleotides not matched to a gene: 5. Per the germline V gene, CDR1 is GTSNPN and CDR2 is SVGIG (reference sequence). The CDR3 covers 15 residues.

The CDR3 spells CAWSVAGGGGYQPQHF. The CDR3 DNA follows: TGTGCCTGGAGTGTAGCAGGGGGCGGCGGATATCAGCCCCAGCATTTT. V and J are TRBV30 and TRBJ1-5; 8 bases fit TRBD1. Germline V gene data show CDR1 as GTSNPN and CDR2 as SVGIG (reference sequence). V dropped 0 bases and J dropped 5; count of bases not matched to a gene: 9. The CDR3 length is 16 residues.

This clone has a handful of counts. V and J are TRBV5-4 and TRBJ2-2, with D tentatively TRBD2 (6 bases). CDR3 length: 15 residues. With 1 base removed from V and 4 bases from J, the gap between germline ends came to 11 bases. The germline CDR1 and CDR2 sequences are SGHNT and YYREEE (reference sequence). CDR3 DNA: TGTGCCAGCAGCTTGCCGGGGGAGTTCACCGGGGAGCTGTTTTTT. The encoded protein is CASSLPGEFTGELFF.

This chain links TRBV13 with TRBJ2-5; the match to TRBD2 covers 10 bases. The CDR3 has 15 residues. The germline CDR1 and CDR2 sequences are PRHDT and FYEKMQ (reference sequence). V lost 4 bases to trimming and J lost 4 bases; unmatched junction nucleotides: 6. The CDR3 DNA reads TGTGCCAGCAGCTCGGAGCGGGAGGGCCCAGAGACCCAGTACTTC. This gives the protein CASSSEREGPETQYF.

The gene calls are TRBV5-1 and TRBJ1-4; D might be TRBD1 (5 bases). Trimming shortened V by 1 base and J by 12 bases, and 16 bases separated the two germline ends. The CDR3 spans 14 residues. Germline V CDR1 and CDR2: SGHRS, YFSETQ. The CDR3 spells CASSLRVAQGELFF. The CDR3 bases are TGCGCCAGCAGCTTGAGGGTGGCCCAAGGGGAACTGTTTTTT.

This sequence joins TRBV7-9 and TRBJ1-1; D is perhaps TRBD1 (5 bases). Germline CDR1 and CDR2: SEHNR and FQNEAQ (reference sequence). Between the trimmed V and J ends, which lost 3 bases and 3 bases, there was a span of 8 bases. The CDR3 loop spans 13 amino acids. CDR3 coding DNA: TGTGCCAGCAGCTTTGTAGGGGACACTGAAGCTTTCTTT. Residues: CASSFVGDTEAFF.

The genes are TRBV13 and TRBJ2-5; D call uncertain. V lost 0 bases and J 4 bases, leaving 6 bases between the germline ends. Per the germline V gene, CDR1 is PRHDT and CDR2 is FYEKMQ (reference sequence). The CDR3 length is 13 residues. CDR3 residues: CASSLGQSETQYF. Here the CDR3 DNA reads TGTGCCAGCAGCTTAGGACAGTCAGAGACCCAGTACTTC.

This sequence joins TRBV4-1 and TRBJ2-7, with D possibly matching TRBD1 (8 bases). The germline V gene encodes CDR1 MGHRA and CDR2 YSYEKL. V was shortened by 2 bases and J by 5 bases, with 28 bases between the two germline ends. This CDR3 has 19 amino acids. CDR3 in amino acids: CASSQFGQGGRASRNEQYF. DNA of the CDR3: TGCGCCAGCAGCCAATTCGGACAGGGAGGGAGGGCCTCAAGGAACGAGCAGTACTTC.

The chain has TRBV25-1 and TRBJ2-4; 9 nucleotides align to TRBD2. The V gene end was trimmed by 4 bases and the J gene end by 4 bases; junction bases not matched to a gene: 5. CDR3 length equals 15 residues. CDR1 is MGHDK, CDR2 SYGVNS, per germline. CDR3 loop: CASSGLAGEKNIQYF. The DNA of the CDR3 is TGTGCCAGCAGTGGATTAGCGGGAGAAAAAAACATTCAGTACTTC. Drawing the rest from reference TRBV25-1 and TRBJ2-4, the complete variable domain is EADIYQTPRYLVIGTGKKITLECSQTMGHDKMYWYQQDPGMELHLIHYSYGVNSTEKGDLSSESTVSRIRTEHFPLTLESARPSHTSQYLCASSGLAGEKNIQYFGAGTRLSVL.

This clone was detected once. The chain uses TRBV29-1 and TRBJ1-2; TRBD1 might be the D (5 bases). CDR3 length equals 17 residues. The V end lost 4 bases, the J end lost 4 bases, and 25 bases lay between the germline ends. CDR1 and CDR2 from the germline V gene are SQVTM and ANQGSEA. As DNA, the CDR3 is TGCAGCGTTGGGGGCCCCCTGGACGGCGCGTCTACCTATGGCTACACCTTC. It is translated as CSVGGPLDGASTYGYTF.

This clone has only one observation. The chain employs TRBV4-1 and TRBJ2-1, with a weak D call TRBD1 (5 bases). The germline V gene has CDR1 MGHRA and CDR2 YSYEKL. The CDR3 length is 14 residues. The germline V and J ends were trimmed by 1 base and 2 bases, with 6 bases remaining between them. The CDR3 nucleotides are TGCGCCAGCAGCCAAGTACAGGCCTACAATGAGCAGTTCTTC. Residues: CASSQVQAYNEQFF.